Shown below are 10 T cell receptor beta chains from a single sample sequenced in a study of response to subunit inactivated influenza vaccine. TCRdb used MiXCR to reprocess the RT-PCR reads, holding one entry per CDR3 protein. The sample records around 490,000 distinct CDR3 sequences, less than 8% being singletons. Specimen: PBMCs from blood, collected less than 25 months after vaccination. The receptors shown here come from a man aged 50-75 years who received an inactivated influenza vaccine.

This rearrangement joins TRBV7-9 to TRBJ2-5; 7 positions agree with TRBD1. Unmatched junction bases numbered 8, after V lost 4 bases and J lost 0 bases. The CDR3 totals 16 residues. From germline, CDR1 is SEHNR and CDR2 FQNEAQ (reference sequence). The CDR3 loop is CASSSTGAGNQETQYF. The DNA for the CDR3 is TGTGCCAGCAGCTCCACAGGGGCGGGTAACCAAGAGACCCAGTACTTC.

The chain combines TRBV20-1 with TRBJ2-3, with 9 bases lining up with TRBD2. The CDR3 has 15 residues. Germline V gives CDR1 DFQATT, CDR2 SNEGSKA (reference sequence). The V gene end was trimmed by 6 bases and the J gene end by 5 bases; junction bases not matched to a gene: 12. Written as DNA, the CDR3 is TGCAGTGCCCCGGGCGGGGGGGCCTGGGGAGATACGCAGTATTTT. It yields the protein CSAPGGGAWGDTQYF.

As for this clonotype: The junction shows a germline mismatch at one end, possibly a read error. This rearrangement joins TRBV28 to TRBJ2-1; no clear D gene. The CDR3 has 12 amino acids. Germline V gene sequence: CDR1 MDHEN, CDR2 SYDVKM. This chain's CDR3 is CVSRPSVSEQFF. The CDR3, as DNA: TGTGTCAGCAGACCCTCTGTTTCTGAGCAGTTCTTC.

Many counts were recorded for this clonotype. J is TRBJ2-7 and V is TRBV7-2; possibly TRBD2 for D (5 bases). CDR1 SGHTA and CDR2 FQGNSA come from the germline V gene. Deletions cut 5 bases from V and 0 bases from J, with 17 bases between. The CDR3 length is 16 residues. The DNA of the CDR3 is TGTGCCAGCAGCCCGTTGGCGGGTGGGAGCTCCTACGAGCAGTACTTC. Encoded protein: CASSPLAGGSSYEQYF.

A word on this clonotype: It may be a read error: a sequence one base away is much more abundant. The rearrangement links TRBV10-3 to TRBJ1-1; 9 bases fit TRBD1. The germline gives CDR1 ENHRY, CDR2 SYGVKD. Germline trimming cut 8 bases from V and 1 base from J; bases unmatched to any gene: 8. CDR3 length: 15 residues. CDR3 region: CAIRTPGQGNTEAFF. The CDR3 coding sequence is TGTGCCATCCGTACCCCGGGACAGGGGAACACTGAAGCTTTCTTT.

The J gene is TRBJ2-7, the V gene TRBV5-6, with D perhaps TRBD1 or TRBD2 (6 bases each). The CDR3 length is 16 residues. V lost 3 bases and J lost 1, with 17 bases in between. In germline, CDR1 is SGHDT, CDR2 YYEEEE. The chain's CDR3 is CASSSLADSRSYEQYF. The DNA of the CDR3 is TGTGCCAGCAGCTCCTTAGCGGACAGCCGATCCTACGAGCAGTACTTC.

CDR3 loop: CASSPPSRPGTDTQYF. DNA of the CDR3: TGTGCCAGCAGCCCGCCTAGCCGTCCGGGCACAGATACGCAGTATTTT. This sequence joins TRBV7-2 and TRBJ2-3, with D maybe TRBD2 (5 bases). Per germline, CDR1 SGHTA and CDR2 FQGNSA. V lost 5 bases to trimming and J lost 1 base, with 16 bases between them. This CDR3 spans 16 amino acids.

This clonotype was observed many times. The chain joins TRBV12-3 or TRBV12-4 to TRBJ2-7; the match to TRBD1 covers 9 bases. The CDR3 length is 17 residues. The V gene end was trimmed by 2 bases and the J gene end by 5 bases; junction bases not matched to a gene: 13. The CDR3 nucleotides read TGTGCCAGCAGTTTATCGTCCCTGGGGACAGGGCGCCACGAGCAGTACTTC. Translation gives CASSLSSLGTGRHEQYF.

This clonotype was counted at least ten times. J is TRBJ2-2 and V is TRBV5-5, with 7 bases aligning to TRBD1. The germline gives CDR1 SGHKS, CDR2 YYEKEE (reference sequence). The CDR3 consists of 16 residues. V shed 2 bases, J shed 6 bases, and the junction held 10 bases outside the gene matches. The CDR3 DNA is TGTGCCAGCAGCTTCGGGCAGGGGGTACCGGCCGGGGAGCTGTTTTTT. Encoded protein: CASSFGQGVPAGELFF.

This clonotype was detected only a few times. The J gene is TRBJ2-7, the V gene TRBV20-1; D possibly corresponds to TRBD1 (6 bases). This CDR3 is built from 13 residues. V dropped 6 bases and J dropped 9 bases, with 21 bases sitting between them. Germline CDR1 and CDR2: DFQATT and SNEGSKA (reference sequence). The CDR3 coding sequence is TGCAGTGCCTTCCCGGGGACCCAAGGGGGGCAGTACTTC. It specifies CSAFPGTQGGQYF.